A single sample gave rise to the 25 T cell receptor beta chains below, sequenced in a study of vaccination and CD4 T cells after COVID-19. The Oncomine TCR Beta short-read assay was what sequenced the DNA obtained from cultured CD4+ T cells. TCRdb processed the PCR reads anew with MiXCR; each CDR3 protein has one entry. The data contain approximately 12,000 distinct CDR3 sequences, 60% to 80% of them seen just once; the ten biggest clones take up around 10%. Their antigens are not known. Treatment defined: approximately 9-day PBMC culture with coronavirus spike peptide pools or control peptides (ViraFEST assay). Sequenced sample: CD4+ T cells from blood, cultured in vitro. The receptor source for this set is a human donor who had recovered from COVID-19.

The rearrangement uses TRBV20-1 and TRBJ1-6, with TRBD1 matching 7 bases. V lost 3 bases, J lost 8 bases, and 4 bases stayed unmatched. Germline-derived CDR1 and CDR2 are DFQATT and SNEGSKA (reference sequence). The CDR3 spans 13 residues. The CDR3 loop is CSASSQGDSPLHF. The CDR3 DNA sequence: TGCAGTGCTAGTAGCCAGGGGGATTCACCCCTCCACTTT.

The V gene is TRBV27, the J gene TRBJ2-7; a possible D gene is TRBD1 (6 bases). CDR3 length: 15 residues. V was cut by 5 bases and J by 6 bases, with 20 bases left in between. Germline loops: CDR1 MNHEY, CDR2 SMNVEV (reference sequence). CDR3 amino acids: CASSPKHRDTGEQYF. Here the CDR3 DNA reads TGTGCCAGCAGTCCTAAACACCGGGACACAGGCGAGCAGTACTTC.

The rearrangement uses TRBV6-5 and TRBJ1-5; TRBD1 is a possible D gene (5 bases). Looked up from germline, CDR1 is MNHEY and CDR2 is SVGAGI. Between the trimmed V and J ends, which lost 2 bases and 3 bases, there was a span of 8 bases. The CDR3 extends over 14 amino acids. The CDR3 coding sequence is TGTGCCAGCAGTTACACAGGATTCAATCAGCCCCAGCATTTT. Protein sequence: CASSYTGFNQPQHF.

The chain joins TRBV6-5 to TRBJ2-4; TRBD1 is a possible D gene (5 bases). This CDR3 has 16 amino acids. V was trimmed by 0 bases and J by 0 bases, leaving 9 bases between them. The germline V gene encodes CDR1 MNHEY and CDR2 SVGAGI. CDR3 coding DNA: TGTGCCAGCAGTTACTCGGCAGGGATAGCCAAAAACATTCAGTACTTC. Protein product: CASSYSAGIAKNIQYF.

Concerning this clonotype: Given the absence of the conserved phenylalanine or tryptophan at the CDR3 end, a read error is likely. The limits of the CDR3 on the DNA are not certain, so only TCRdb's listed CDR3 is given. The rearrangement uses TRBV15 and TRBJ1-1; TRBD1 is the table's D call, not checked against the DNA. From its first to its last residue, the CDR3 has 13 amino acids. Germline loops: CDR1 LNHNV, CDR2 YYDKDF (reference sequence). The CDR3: CATSREGTGRTFL.

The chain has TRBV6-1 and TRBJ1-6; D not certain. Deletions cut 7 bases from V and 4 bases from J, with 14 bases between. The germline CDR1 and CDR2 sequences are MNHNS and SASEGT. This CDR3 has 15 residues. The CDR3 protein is CASTGPEYYNSPLHF. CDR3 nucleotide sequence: TGTGCCAGCACCGGACCGGAGTATTATAATTCACCCCTCCACTTT.

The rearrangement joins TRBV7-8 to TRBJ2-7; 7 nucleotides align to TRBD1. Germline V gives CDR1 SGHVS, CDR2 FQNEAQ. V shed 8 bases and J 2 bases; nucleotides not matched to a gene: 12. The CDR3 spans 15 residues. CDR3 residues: CASAIAETGPYEQYF. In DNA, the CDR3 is TGTGCCAGCGCTATAGCCGAGACAGGGCCCTACGAGCAGTACTTC.

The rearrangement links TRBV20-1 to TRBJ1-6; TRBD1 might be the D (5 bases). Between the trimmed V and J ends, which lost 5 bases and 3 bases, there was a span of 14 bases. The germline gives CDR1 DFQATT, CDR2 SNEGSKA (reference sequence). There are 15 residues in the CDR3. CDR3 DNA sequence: TGCAGTGCTCGGGGGGAAGTTAACTATAATTCACCCCTCCACTTT. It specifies CSARGEVNYNSPLHF.

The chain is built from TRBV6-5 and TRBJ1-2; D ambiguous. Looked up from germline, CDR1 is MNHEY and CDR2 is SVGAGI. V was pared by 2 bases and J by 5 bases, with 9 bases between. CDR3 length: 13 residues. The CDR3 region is CASSYQSEYGYTF. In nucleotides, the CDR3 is TGTGCCAGCAGTTACCAATCGGAATATGGCTACACCTTC.

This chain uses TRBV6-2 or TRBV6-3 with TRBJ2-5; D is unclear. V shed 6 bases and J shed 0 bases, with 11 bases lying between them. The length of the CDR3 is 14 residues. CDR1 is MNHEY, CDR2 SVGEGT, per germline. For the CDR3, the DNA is TGTGCCAGCAGCGGACGACGGAACCAAGAGACCCAGTACTTC. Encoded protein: CASSGRRNQETQYF.

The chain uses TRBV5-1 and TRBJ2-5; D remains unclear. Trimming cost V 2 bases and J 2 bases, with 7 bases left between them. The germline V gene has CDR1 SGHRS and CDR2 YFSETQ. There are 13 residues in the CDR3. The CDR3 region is CASSFGPQETQYF. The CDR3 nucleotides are TGCGCCAGCAGCTTCGGACCTCAAGAGACCCAGTACTTC.

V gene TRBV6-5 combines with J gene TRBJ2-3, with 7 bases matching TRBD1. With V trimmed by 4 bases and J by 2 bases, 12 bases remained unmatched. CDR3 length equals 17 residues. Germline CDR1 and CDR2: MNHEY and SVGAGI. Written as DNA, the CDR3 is TGTGCCAGCAGTTTCTCGAGGACAGGCATAATCACAGATACGCAGTATTTT. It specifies CASSFSRTGIITDTQYF.

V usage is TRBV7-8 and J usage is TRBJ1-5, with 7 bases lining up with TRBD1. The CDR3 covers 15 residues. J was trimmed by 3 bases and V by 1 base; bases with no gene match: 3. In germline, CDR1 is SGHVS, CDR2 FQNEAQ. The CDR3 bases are TGTGCCAGCAGCTTAGGGACAGGTGACAATCAGCCCCAGCATTTT. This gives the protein CASSLGTGDNQPQHF.

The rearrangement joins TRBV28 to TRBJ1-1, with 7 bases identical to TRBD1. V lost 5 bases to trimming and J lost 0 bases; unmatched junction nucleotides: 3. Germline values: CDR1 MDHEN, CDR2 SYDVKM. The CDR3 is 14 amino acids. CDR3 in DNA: TGTGCCAGCAGTGTGGACAGGATGAACACTGAAGCTTTCTTT. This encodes CASSVDRMNTEAFF.

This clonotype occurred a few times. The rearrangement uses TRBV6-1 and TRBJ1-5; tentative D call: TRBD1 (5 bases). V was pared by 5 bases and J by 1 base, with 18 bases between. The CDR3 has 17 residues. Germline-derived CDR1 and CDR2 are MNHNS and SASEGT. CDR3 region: CASSKGPRGGSNQPQHF. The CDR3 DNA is TGTGCCAGCAGTAAGGGCCCCCGGGGGGGAAGCAATCAGCCCCAGCATTTT.

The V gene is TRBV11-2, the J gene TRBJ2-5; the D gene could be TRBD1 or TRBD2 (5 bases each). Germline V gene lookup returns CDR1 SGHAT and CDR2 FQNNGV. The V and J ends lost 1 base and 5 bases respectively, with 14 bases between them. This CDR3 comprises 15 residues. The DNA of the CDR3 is TGTGCCAGCAGCTTAGGACGGGGCAGGGAGGAGACCCAGTACTTC. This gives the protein CASSLGRGREETQYF.

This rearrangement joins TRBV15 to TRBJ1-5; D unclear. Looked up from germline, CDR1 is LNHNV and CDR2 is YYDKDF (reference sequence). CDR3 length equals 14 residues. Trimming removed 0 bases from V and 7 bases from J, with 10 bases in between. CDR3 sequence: CATSRDRVYQPQHF. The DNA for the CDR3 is TGTGCCACCAGCAGAGATAGGGTATACCAGCCCCAGCATTTT.

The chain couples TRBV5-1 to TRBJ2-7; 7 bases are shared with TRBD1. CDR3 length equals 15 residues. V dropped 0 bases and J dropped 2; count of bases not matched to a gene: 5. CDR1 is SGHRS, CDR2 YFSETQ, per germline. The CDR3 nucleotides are TGCGCCAGCAGCTTGGCGCCGGGACAGCCCTACGAGCAGTACTTC. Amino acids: CASSLAPGQPYEQYF.

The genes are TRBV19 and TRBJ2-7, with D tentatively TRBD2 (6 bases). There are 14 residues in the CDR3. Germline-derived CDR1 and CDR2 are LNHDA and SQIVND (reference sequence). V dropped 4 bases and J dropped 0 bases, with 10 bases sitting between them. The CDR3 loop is CASSTAGTSYEQYF. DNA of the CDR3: TGTGCCAGTAGTACGGCGGGGACCTCCTACGAGCAGTACTTC.

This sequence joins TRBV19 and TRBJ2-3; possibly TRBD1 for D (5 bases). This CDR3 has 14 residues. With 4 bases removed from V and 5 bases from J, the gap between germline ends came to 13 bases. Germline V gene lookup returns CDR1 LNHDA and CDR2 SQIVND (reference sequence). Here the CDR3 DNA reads TGTGCCAGTAGTAGGGCAGGGCTGGGAGATACGCAGTATTTT. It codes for CASSRAGLGDTQYF.

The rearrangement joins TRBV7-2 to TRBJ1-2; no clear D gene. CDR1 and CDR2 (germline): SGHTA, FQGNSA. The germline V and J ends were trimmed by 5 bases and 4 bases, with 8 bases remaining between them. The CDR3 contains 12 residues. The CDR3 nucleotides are TGTGCCAGCAGCCTCCGGGCCTATGGCTACACCTTC. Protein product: CASSLRAYGYTF.

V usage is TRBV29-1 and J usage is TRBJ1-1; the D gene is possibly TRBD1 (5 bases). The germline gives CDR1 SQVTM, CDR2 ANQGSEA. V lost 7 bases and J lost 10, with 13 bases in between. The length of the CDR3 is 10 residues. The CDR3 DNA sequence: TGCAGCGGAGGGACGGAGGTAGCTTTCTTT. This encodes CSGGTEVAFF.

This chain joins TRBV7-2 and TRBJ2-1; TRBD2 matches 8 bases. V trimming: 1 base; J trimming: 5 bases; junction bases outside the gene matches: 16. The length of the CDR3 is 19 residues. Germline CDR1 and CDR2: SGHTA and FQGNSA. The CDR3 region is CASSLVRVKAGAIHNEQFF. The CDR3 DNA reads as TGTGCCAGCAGCTTAGTTAGGGTAAAAGCGGGAGCTATCCACAATGAGCAGTTCTTC.

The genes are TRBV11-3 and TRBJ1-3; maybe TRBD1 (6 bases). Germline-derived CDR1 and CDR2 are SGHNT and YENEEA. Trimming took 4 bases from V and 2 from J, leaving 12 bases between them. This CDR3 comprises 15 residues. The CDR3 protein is CASSYLTGPGNTIYF. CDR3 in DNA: TGTGCCAGCAGCTACTTGACAGGTCCTGGAAACACCATATATTTT.

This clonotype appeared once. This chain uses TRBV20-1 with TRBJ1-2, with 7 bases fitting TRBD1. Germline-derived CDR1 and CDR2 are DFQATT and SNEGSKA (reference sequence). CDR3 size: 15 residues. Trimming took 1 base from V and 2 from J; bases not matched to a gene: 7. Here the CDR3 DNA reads TGCAGTGCTAGAGCTGGAGACAGGGTCAACTATGGCTACACCTTC. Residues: CSARAGDRVNYGYTF.